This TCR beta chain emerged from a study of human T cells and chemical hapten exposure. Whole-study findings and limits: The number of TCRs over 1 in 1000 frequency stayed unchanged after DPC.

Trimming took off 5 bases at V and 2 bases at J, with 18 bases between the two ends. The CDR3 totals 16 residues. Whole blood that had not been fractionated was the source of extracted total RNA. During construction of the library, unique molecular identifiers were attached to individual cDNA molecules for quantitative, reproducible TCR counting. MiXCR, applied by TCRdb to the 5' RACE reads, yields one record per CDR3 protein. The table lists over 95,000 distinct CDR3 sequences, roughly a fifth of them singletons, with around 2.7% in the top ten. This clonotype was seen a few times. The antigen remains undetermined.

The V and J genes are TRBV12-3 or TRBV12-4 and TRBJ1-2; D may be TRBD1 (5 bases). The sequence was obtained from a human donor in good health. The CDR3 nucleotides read TGTGCCAGCAGTCCCACCCGGGACCGCCTGAACTATGGCTACACCTTC. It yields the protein CASSPTRDRLNYGYTF.